This T cell receptor (delta chain) was recovered during a study of delta chains in infants with herpesvirus infections. Study overall: A Ugandan infant cohort was followed from birth for primary CMV.

Findings and caveats of the study: Uninfected infants and those infected after 120 days lacked the public clonotype. No race- or environment-matched controls existed, and samples were few.

Unmatched junction bases numbered 8, after V lost 2 bases and J lost 8 bases. The CDR3 runs to 16 residues. Germline V lookup: CDR1 TSWWSYY, CDR2 QGS. This clone was recorded a few times. Its antigen remains unidentified. Reverse transcription of PBMC RNA used primers specific for the gamma and delta chains. TCRdb processed the RT-PCR reads again with the CATT caller. The sample carries approximately 740 delta-chain clones, approximately 33% recorded once. This sequence joins TRDV1 and TRDJ1, with 13 nucleotides matching TRDD3. The receptor comes from a human donor who was a Ugandan infant, either HIV-exposed or HIV-unexposed (not recorded which). The sequencing here drew on peripheral blood, taken at time point 2 of longitudinal follow-up. CDR3 loop: CALGESDWGIREKLIF. CDR3 bases: TGTGCTCTTGGGGAATCGGACTGGGGGATACGCGAAAAACTCATCTTT.